This entry lists 4 T cell receptor beta chains sequenced from one sample in a study of T cell responses to AZD1222 COVID-19 vaccine. Some clones are missing from TCRdb's copy, which holds only in-frame ones; the method was immunoSEQ multiplex PCR. Of tens of thousands of clones in the sample, 60% to 85% were seen once. This specimen consisted of peripheral blood, obtained 28 days after the second dose of the MenACWY control vaccine. The receptors come from an adult who received the MenACWY meningococcal vaccine as a control.

The chain links TRBV7-2 to TRBJ1-2; D uncertain. Germline values: CDR1 SGHTA, CDR2 FQGNSA. This CDR3 is built from 13 residues. V lost 2 bases and J 0 bases, leaving 4 bases between the germline ends. CDR3 residues: CASSLTPNYGYTF. As DNA, the CDR3 is TGTGCCAGCAGCTTAACCCCTAACTATGGCTACACCTTC. The full variable domain, rest sourced from reference TRBV7-2 and TRBJ1-2, is GAGVSQSPSNKVTEKGKDVELRCDPISGHTALYWYRQSLGQGLEFLIYFQGNSAPDKSGLPSDRFSAERTGGSVSTLTIQRTQQEDSAVYLCASSLTPNYGYTFGSGTRLTVV.

The J gene is TRBJ2-5, the V gene TRBV6-6; D is possibly TRBD1 (5 bases). Germline assignment: CDR1 MNHNY and CDR2 SVGAGI (reference sequence). V lost 0 bases and J lost 5, with 13 bases in between. This CDR3 is built from 15 residues. The CDR3, as DNA: TGTGCCAGCAGTTACTCGACCCAGGGTAGGGAGACCCAGTACTTC. Amino acid sequence: CASSYSTQGRETQYF.

This clone appeared once. The chain joins TRBV2 to TRBJ1-4; no reliable D call. V was pared by 1 base and J by 7 bases, with 4 bases between. There are 12 residues in the CDR3. Germline CDR1 is SNHLY and CDR2 is FYNNEI. CDR3 in amino acids: CASSEGLEKLFF. As DNA, the CDR3 is TGTGCCAGCAGTGAAGGACTTGAAAAACTGTTTTTT.

The V call is TRBV5-4, the J call TRBJ2-3, with 8 nucleotides matching TRBD2. Germline loops: CDR1 SGHNT, CDR2 YYREEE (reference sequence). The CDR3 is 15 residues long. Trimming removed 4 bases from V and 4 bases from J; junction bases left unmatched: 8. CDR3 loop: CASSKSGSRADTQYF. As DNA, the CDR3 is TGTGCCAGCAGCAAAAGCGGGAGTAGGGCAGATACGCAGTATTTT.